What follows are 20 T cell receptor beta chains derived from one specimen sequenced in a study of blood T cell repertoires in COVID-19. Measured with immunoSEQ multiplex PCR; TCRdb has only the in-frame clones, and not every one. The sample contains 100,000 to 150,000 clones, about 79% of which appear only once. The sample was peripheral blood. The origin of the receptors is a middle-aged man with active or convalescent COVID-19.

As regards this clone: The DNA is omitted, as the CDR3 cannot be located on it reliably, and the CDR3 follows TCRdb's listing. This chain uses TRBV6-5 with TRBJ2-3; the DNA was not used to check the table's D call, TRBD2. A total of 14 residues make up the CDR3, ends included. Germline values: CDR1 MNHEY, CDR2 SVGAGI. The CDR3 spells CASSSSQTVDTQYF.

This clone was seen only once. The CDR3: CASSHIAGPSDEQFF. CDR3 in DNA: TGTGCCAGCAGCCATATAGCGGGCCCCTCCGATGAGCAGTTCTTC. V is TRBV5-5 and J is TRBJ2-1; 7 nucleotides match TRBD2. Unmatched junction bases numbered 12, after V lost 4 bases and J lost 8 bases. Germline lookup yields CDR1 SGHKS and CDR2 YYEKEE (reference sequence). The CDR3 runs to 15 residues.

This rearrangement joins TRBV4-1 to TRBJ2-3; D perhaps matches TRBD2 (6 bases). From germline, CDR1 is MGHRA and CDR2 YSYEKL. The CDR3 totals 15 residues. Trimming took 6 bases from V and 2 from J, leaving 15 bases between them. The CDR3 protein is CASSLPGLLTDTQYF. The CDR3 DNA reads as TGCGCCAGCAGTCTACCGGGACTTCTCACAGATACGCAGTATTTT.

The rearrangement links TRBV7-2 to TRBJ1-3; D may be TRBD1 (5 bases). The CDR3 totals 15 residues. Between the trimmed V and J ends, which lost 3 bases and 0 bases, there was a span of 9 bases. Germline V gives CDR1 SGHTA, CDR2 FQGNSA. This CDR3 reads CASSLMGGSGNTIYF. In DNA, the CDR3 is TGTGCCAGCAGCTTGATGGGGGGCTCTGGAAACACCATATATTTT.

The rearrangement links TRBV30 to TRBJ1-3; D gene uncertain. There are 15 residues in the CDR3. Germline V gene data show CDR1 as GTSNPN and CDR2 as SVGIG (reference sequence). This chain's CDR3 is CATSLGLLSGNTIYF. Written as DNA, the CDR3 is TGTGCGACTTCACTTGGATTACTCTCTGGAAACACCATATATTTT.

The rearrangement uses TRBV12-3 or TRBV12-4 and TRBJ2-7; D is unclear. V lost 3 bases, J lost 6 bases, and 6 bases lay in between. The length of the CDR3 is 11 residues. The CDR3 loop is CASSFRGEQYF. In nucleotides, the CDR3 is TGTGCCAGCAGTTTCAGAGGCGAGCAGTACTTC.

This chain connects TRBV27 to TRBJ1-2; TRBD1 matches at 7 bases. V lost 5 bases and J lost 8; bases outside the gene matches: 11. CDR3 length: 14 residues. CDR1 and CDR2 (germline): MNHEY, SMNVEV (reference sequence). This CDR3 reads CASSPRSDREGYTF. The CDR3 region has the DNA TGTGCCAGCAGTCCCAGATCCGACAGGGAAGGCTACACCTTC.

V gene TRBV12-3 or TRBV12-4 combines with J gene TRBJ1-1, with no clear D. CDR3 size: 13 residues. Trimming removed 4 bases from V and 1 base from J, with 7 bases in between. CDR3 DNA sequence: TGTGCCAGCAGTTGGGCCTCGAACACTGAAGCTTTCTTT. Encoded protein: CASSWASNTEAFF.

The chain combines TRBV11-2 with TRBJ2-7; 7 positions match TRBD1. From germline, CDR1 is SGHAT and CDR2 FQNNGV. The CDR3 has 19 residues. V gave up 0 bases and J gave up 2 bases; unmatched junction bases: 16. This CDR3 is CASSLDLRDPGQRTYEQYF. CDR3 in DNA: TGTGCCAGCAGCTTAGATCTAAGGGACCCGGGACAGAGAACCTACGAGCAGTACTTC.

This clone was seen a handful of times. The chain has TRBV25-1 and TRBJ2-3; 8 bases are a match to TRBD2. The trim removed 4 bases at V and 3 bases at J, leaving 9 bases unmatched. The CDR3 has 16 amino acids. CDR1 and CDR2 from the germline V gene are MGHDK and SYGVNS. The CDR3 protein is CASSGFGGGTTDTQYF. Written as DNA, the CDR3 is TGTGCCAGCAGTGGCTTCGGGGGGGGGACAACAGATACGCAGTATTTT.

The rearrangement joins TRBV11-3 to TRBJ1-3; D is unclear. Deletions cut 0 bases from V and 3 bases from J, with 12 bases between. The germline V gene has CDR1 SGHNT and CDR2 YENEEA. The CDR3 contains 16 residues. CDR3 region: CASSLDRGGLGNTIYF. DNA of the CDR3: TGTGCCAGCAGCTTAGATCGAGGAGGACTTGGAAACACCATATATTTT.

This clone came up a few times. This sequence joins TRBV5-5 and TRBJ1-2; D uncertain. The CDR3 spans 13 residues. CDR1 is SGHKS, CDR2 YYEKEE, per germline (reference sequence). V was clipped by 0 bases and J by 0 bases, with 3 bases between them. CDR3 region: CASSLGANYGYTF. CDR3 coding DNA: TGTGCCAGCAGCTTGGGAGCTAACTATGGCTACACCTTC.

V is TRBV7-2 and J is TRBJ1-4; unclear D gene. V lost 3 bases to trimming and J lost 4 bases, with 6 bases between them. This CDR3 contains 13 residues. Germline lookup yields CDR1 SGHTA and CDR2 FQGNSA. The CDR3 loop reads CASSFPYNEKLFF. The CDR3 bases are TGTGCCAGCAGCTTCCCCTATAATGAAAAACTGTTTTTT.

The chain uses TRBV5-1 and TRBJ1-2; D is uncertain. V lost 6 bases, J lost 7 bases, and 16 bases lay in between. Germline V gene sequence: CDR1 SGHRS, CDR2 YFSETQ. There are 13 residues in the CDR3. CDR3 bases: TGCGCCAGCAACCCAGGTTCCGCTGGTGGCTACACCTTC. This translates into CASNPGSAGGYTF.

The CDR3 nucleotides read TGTGCCAGCAGCCAGACCAAGTTGACAGCTACAGACTATGGCTACACCTTC. Translation: CASSQTKLTATDYGYTF. The chain is built from TRBV7-3 and TRBJ1-2; a possible D gene is TRBD1 (5 bases). Trimming took 5 bases from V and 3 from J, leaving 22 bases between them. Looked up from germline, CDR1 is SGHTA and CDR2 is FQGTGA. The CDR3 has 17 residues.

The V and J genes are TRBV2 and TRBJ2-1; tentative D call: TRBD1 (6 bases). Trimming took off 4 bases at V and 6 bases at J, with 16 bases between the two ends. CDR3 length: 15 amino acids. Germline V CDR1 and CDR2: SNHLY, FYNNEI. CDR3 nucleotide sequence: TGTGCCAGCAGTGCCCAGGGGTTAGATCTCAATGAGCAGTTCTTC. This translates into CASSAQGLDLNEQFF.

The chain is built from TRBV5-1 and TRBJ1-2, with 7 bases lining up with TRBD1. CDR1 SGHRS and CDR2 YFSETQ come from the germline V gene. V trimming: 2 bases; J trimming: 4 bases; junction bases outside the gene matches: 5. This CDR3 contains 14 residues. CDR3 DNA: TGCGCCAGCAGCTTTGGAGACAGGGCCTATGGCTACACCTTC. It yields the protein CASSFGDRAYGYTF. Full variable domain (missing parts from reference TRBV5-1 and TRBJ1-2): KAGVTQTPRYLIKTRGQQVTLSCSPISGHRSVSWYQQTPGQGLQFLFEYFSETQRNKGNFPGRFSGRQFSNSRSEMNVSTLELGDSALYLCASSFGDRAYGYTFGSGTRLTVV.

V gene TRBV30 combines with J gene TRBJ2-2, with a weak D call TRBD1 (5 bases). CDR3 size: 11 residues. Germline V gene lookup returns CDR1 GTSNPN and CDR2 SVGIG (reference sequence). V was pared by 3 bases and J by 8 bases, with 7 bases between. CDR3 amino acids: CAWSRQGELFF. In nucleotides, the CDR3 is TGTGCCTGGAGCCGACAGGGGGAGCTGTTTTTT. The full variable domain, in which reference TRBV30 and TRBJ2-2 provide the parts outside the CDR3, is SQTIHQWPATLVQPVGSPLSLECTVEGTSNPNLYWYRQAAGRGLQLLFYSVGIGQISSEVPQNLSASRPQDRQFILSSKKLLLSDSGFYLCAWSRQGELFFGEGSRLTVL.

In its sample, this clone was seen once. This chain joins TRBV6-1 and TRBJ2-7, with D possibly matching TRBD2 (6 bases). Germline assignment: CDR1 MNHNS and CDR2 SASEGT. This CDR3 has 13 amino acids. Deletions cut 6 bases from V and 6 bases from J, with 15 bases between. In nucleotides, the CDR3 is TGTGCCAGCAGGGCGGAGGGTCTGGGCGAGCAGTACTTC. This encodes CASRAEGLGEQYF.

V is TRBV5-1 and J is TRBJ2-7; unclear D gene. Germline CDR1 reads SGHRS; CDR2 reads YFSETQ. With 0 bases removed from V and 6 bases from J, the gap between germline ends came to 19 bases. The CDR3 length is 16 residues. The CDR3 sequence: CASSLAGSSTGGEQYF. The CDR3 DNA reads as TGCGCCAGCAGCTTGGCCGGGTCTAGTACTGGTGGCGAGCAGTACTTC.